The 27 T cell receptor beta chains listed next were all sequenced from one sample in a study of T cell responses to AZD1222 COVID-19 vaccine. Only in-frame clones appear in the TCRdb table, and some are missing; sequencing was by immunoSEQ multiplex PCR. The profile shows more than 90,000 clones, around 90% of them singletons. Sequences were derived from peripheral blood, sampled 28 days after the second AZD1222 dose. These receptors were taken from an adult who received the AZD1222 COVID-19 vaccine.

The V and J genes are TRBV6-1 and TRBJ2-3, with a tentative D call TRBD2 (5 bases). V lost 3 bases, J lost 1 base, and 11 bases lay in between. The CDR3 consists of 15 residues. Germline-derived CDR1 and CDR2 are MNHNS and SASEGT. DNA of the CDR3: TGTGCCAGCAGTGATGGGGTGGAGGGCACAGATACGCAGTATTTT. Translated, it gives CASSDGVEGTDTQYF.

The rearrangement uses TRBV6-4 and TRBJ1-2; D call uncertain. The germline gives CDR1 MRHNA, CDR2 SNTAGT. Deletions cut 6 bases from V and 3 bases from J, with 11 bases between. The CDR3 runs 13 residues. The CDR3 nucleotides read TGTGCCAGCAGCTCCGGGTTTGACTATGGCTACACCTTC. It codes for CASSSGFDYGYTF.

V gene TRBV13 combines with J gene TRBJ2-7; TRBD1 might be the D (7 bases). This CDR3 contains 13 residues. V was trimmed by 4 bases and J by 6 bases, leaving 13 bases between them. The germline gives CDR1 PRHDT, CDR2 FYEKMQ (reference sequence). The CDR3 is CASSYTQGGEQYF. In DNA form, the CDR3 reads TGTGCCAGCAGCTACACCCAGGGGGGCGAGCAGTACTTC.

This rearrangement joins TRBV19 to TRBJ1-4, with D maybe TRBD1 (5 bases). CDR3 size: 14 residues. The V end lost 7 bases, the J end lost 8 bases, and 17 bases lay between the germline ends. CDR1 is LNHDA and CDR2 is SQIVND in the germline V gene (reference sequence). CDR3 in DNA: TGTGCCAGTACCTTTGGAGGGACGTGGGAAAAACTGTTTTTT. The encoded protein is CASTFGGTWEKLFF. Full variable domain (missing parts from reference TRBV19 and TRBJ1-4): DGGITQSPKYLFRKEGQNVTLSCEQNLNHDAMYWYRQDPGQGLRLIYYSQIVNDFQKGDIAEGYSVSREKKESFPLTVTSAQKNPTAFYLCASTFGGTWEKLFFGSGTQLSVL.

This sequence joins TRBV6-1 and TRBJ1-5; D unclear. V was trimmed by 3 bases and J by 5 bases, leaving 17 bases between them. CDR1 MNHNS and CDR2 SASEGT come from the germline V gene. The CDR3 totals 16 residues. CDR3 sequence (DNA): TGTGCCAGCAGTGACGAGGTCGGGAACCGGGATCAGCCCCAGCATTTT. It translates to CASSDEVGNRDQPQHF.

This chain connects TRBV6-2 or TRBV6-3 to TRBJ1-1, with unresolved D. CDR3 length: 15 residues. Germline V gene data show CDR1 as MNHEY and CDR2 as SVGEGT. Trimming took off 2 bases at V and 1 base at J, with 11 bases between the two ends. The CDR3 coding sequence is TGTGCCAGCAGTTACGTTCAGGCCCCGAACACTGAAGCTTTCTTT. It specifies CASSYVQAPNTEAFF.

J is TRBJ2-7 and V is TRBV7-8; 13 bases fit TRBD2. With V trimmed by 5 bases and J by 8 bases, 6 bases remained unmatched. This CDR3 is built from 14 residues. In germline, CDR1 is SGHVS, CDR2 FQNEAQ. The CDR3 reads CASSTRTSGGQQYF. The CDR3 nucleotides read TGTGCCAGCAGCACCCGGACTAGCGGGGGCCAGCAGTACTTC.

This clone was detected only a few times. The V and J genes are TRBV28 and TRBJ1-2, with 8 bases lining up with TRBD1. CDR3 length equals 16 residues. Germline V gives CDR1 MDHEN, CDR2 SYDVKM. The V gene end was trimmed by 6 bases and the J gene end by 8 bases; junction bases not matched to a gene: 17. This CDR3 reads CASSLPPGQDEEGYTF. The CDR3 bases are TGTGCCAGCAGCCTCCCTCCGGGACAGGATGAAGAAGGCTACACCTTC.

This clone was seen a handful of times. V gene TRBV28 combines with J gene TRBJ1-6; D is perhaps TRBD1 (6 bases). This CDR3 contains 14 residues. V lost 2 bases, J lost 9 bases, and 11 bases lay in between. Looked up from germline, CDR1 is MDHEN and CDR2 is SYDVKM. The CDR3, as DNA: TGTGCCAGCAGTTTAGGACAGCAGCGTTCACCCCTCCACTTT. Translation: CASSLGQQRSPLHF.

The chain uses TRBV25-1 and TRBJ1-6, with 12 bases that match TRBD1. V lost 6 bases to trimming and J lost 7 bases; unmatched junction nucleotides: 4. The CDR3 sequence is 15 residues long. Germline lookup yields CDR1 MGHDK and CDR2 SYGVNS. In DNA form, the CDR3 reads TGTGCCAGCAGACCCGGGACAGGGGGCAATTCACCCCTCCACTTT. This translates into CASRPGTGGNSPLHF.

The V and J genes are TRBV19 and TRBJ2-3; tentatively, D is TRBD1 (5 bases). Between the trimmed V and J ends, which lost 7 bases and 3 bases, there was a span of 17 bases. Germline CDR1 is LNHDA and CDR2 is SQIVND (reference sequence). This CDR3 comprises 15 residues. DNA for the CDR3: TGTGCCAGTAACCCCTTAGGGGTTACAACAGATACGCAGTATTTT. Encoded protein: CASNPLGVTTDTQYF.

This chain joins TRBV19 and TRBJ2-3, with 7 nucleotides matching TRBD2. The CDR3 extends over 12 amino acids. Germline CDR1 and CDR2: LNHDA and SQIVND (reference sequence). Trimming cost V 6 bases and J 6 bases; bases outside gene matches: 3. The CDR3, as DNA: TGTGCCAGTAGCCCAGCGGGGGATACGCAGTATTTT. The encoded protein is CASSPAGDTQYF. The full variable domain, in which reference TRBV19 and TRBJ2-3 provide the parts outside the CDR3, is DGGITQSPKYLFRKEGQNVTLSCEQNLNHDAMYWYRQDPGQGLRLIYYSQIVNDFQKGDIAEGYSVSREKKESFPLTVTSAQKNPTAFYLCASSPAGDTQYFGPGTRLTVL.

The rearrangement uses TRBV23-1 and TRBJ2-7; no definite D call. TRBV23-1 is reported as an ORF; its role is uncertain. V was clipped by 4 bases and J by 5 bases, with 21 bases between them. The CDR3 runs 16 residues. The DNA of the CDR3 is TGCGCCAGCAGTCCCCGTCGGCCAGCTCGGGTCGACGAGCAGTACTTC. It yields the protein CASSPRRPARVDEQYF.

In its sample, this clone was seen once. The CDR3 bases are TGCAGCGTACAGAGGCACAATGAGCAGTTCTTC. Encoded protein: CSVQRHNEQFF. The J gene is TRBJ2-1, the V gene TRBV29-1; D gene uncertain. The CDR3 consists of 11 residues. The germline CDR1 and CDR2 sequences are SQVTM and ANQGSEA. Trimming shortened V by 6 bases and J by 5 bases, and 8 bases separated the two germline ends.

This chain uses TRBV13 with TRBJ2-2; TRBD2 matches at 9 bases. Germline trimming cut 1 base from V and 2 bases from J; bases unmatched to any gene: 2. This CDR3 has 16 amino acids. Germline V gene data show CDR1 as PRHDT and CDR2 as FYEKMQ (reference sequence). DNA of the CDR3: TGTGCCAGCAGCTTAGAAGCGGGAGGTAACACCGGGGAGCTGTTTTTT. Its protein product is CASSLEAGGNTGELFF.

The CDR3 DNA follows: TGTGCCTGGAGCCCGGGGAGAATGGCTTCAAGAGAGACCCAGTACTTC. Translating gives CAWSPGRMASRETQYF. The chain couples TRBV30 to TRBJ2-5; D might be TRBD2 (5 bases). V was clipped by 3 bases and J by 4 bases, with 21 bases between them. Germline CDR1 and CDR2: GTSNPN and SVGIG (reference sequence). The CDR3 is 16 amino acids.

CDR3 sequence: CACRTALYGYTF. The CDR3 DNA reads as TGTGCCTGCCGGACAGCACTCTATGGCTACACCTTC. The chain combines TRBV19 with TRBJ1-2; perhaps TRBD1 as D (6 bases). The V gene's germline CDR1 is LNHDA and CDR2 SQIVND (reference sequence). V dropped 11 bases and J dropped 4 bases, with 14 bases sitting between them. CDR3 length equals 12 residues.

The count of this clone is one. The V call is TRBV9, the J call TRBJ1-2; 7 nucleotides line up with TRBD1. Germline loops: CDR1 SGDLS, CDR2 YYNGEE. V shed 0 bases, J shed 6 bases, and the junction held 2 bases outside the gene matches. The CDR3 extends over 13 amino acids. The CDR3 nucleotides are TGTGCCAGCAGCGTAGGACAGGGTCATGGCTACACCTTC. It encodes CASSVGQGHGYTF.

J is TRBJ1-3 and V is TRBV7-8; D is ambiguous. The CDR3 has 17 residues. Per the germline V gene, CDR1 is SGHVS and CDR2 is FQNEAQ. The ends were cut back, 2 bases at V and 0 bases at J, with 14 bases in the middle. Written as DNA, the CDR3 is TGTGCCAGCAGCTTATTCCCCGACCCTTCCTCTGGAAACACCATATATTTT. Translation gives CASSLFPDPSSGNTIYF.

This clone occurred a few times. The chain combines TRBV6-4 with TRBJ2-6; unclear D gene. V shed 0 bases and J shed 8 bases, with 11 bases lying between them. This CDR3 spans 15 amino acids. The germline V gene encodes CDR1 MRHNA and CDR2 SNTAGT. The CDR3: CASSDSSRAPNVLTF. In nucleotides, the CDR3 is TGTGCCAGCAGTGACTCTTCCCGGGCCCCCAACGTCCTGACTTTC.

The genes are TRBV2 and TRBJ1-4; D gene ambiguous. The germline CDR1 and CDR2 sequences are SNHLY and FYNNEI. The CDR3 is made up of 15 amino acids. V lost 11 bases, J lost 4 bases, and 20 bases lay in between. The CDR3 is CAVPKGGRDNEKLFF. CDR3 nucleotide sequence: TGTGCCGTCCCAAAAGGCGGAAGAGATAATGAAAAACTGTTTTTT.

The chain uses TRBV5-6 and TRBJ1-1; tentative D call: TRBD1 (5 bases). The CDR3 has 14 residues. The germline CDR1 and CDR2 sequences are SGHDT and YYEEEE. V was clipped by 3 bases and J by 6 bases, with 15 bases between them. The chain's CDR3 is CASSSPGREAEAFF. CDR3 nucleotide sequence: TGTGCCAGCAGCTCGCCGGGACGGGAAGCTGAAGCTTTCTTT.

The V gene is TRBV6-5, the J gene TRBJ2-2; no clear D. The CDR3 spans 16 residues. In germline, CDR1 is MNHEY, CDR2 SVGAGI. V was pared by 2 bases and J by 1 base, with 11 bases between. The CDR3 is CASSYTVGLNTGELFF. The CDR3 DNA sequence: TGTGCCAGCAGTTACACGGTCGGCCTGAACACCGGGGAGCTGTTTTTT.

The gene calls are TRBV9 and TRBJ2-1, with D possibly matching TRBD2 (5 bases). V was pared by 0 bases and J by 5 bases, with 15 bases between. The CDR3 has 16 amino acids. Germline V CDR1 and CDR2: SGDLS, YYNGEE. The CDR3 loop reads CASSVAPLVLDNEQFF. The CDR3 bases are TGTGCCAGCAGCGTAGCCCCACTAGTTCTGGACAATGAGCAGTTCTTC.

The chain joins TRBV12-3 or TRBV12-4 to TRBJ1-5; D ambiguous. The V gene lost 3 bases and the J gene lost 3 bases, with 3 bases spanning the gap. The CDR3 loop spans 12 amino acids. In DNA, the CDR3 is TGTGCCAGCAGTTTTAACAATCAGCCCCAGCATTTT. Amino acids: CASSFNNQPQHF.

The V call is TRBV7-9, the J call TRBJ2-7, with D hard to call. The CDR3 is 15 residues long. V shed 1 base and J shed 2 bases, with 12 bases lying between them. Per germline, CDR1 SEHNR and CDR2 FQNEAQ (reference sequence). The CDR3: CASSLVRALAYEQYF. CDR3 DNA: TGTGCCAGCAGCTTAGTCCGGGCTCTGGCCTACGAGCAGTACTTC.

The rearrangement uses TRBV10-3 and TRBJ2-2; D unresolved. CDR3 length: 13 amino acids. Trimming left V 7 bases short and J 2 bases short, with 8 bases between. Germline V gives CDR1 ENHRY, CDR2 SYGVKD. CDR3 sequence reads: CAIIIHNTGELFF. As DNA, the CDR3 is TGTGCCATCATCATACATAACACCGGGGAGCTGTTTTTT.